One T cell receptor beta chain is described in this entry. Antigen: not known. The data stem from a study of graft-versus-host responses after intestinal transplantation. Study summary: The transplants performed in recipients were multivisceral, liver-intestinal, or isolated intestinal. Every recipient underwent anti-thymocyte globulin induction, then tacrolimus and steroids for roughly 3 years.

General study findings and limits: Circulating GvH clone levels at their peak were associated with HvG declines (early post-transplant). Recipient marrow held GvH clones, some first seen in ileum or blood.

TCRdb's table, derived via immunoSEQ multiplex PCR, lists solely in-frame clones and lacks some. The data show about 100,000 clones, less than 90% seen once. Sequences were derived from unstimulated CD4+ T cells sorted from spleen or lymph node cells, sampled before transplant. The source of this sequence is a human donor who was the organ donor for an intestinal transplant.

This chain's CDR3 is CASSPLDTSPLHF. CDR3 DNA: TGCGCCAGCAGCCCACTGGACACCTCACCCCTCCACTTT. This rearrangement joins TRBV5-1 to TRBJ1-6; D is perhaps TRBD1 (5 bases). V lost 4 bases, J lost 10 bases, and 12 bases lay in between. The CDR3 runs to 13 residues. Germline V lookup: CDR1 SGHRS, CDR2 YFSETQ.